Many counts were recorded for the clone carrying this T cell receptor beta chain. Its antigen is not known. TCR beta CDR3 sequences were amplified from RNA transcripts. During a first-round RT-PCR of the TCR CDR3, the HTBI primer set was used. TCRdb reprocessed the multiplex PCR reads with MiXCR, giving one entry per CDR3 protein. This sample yields about 660,000 distinct CDR3 sequences, of which approximately 42% are seen a single time; more than 7% belongs to the top ten. Unmatched junction bases numbered 8, after V lost 7 bases and J lost 5 bases. Per the germline V gene, CDR1 is DFQATT and CDR2 is SNEGSKA (reference sequence). The CDR3 has 14 amino acids. These data belong to a study of T cells in Graves' hyperthyroidism and ophthalmopathy. Study outcomes and limitations: Appearing also in blood were most of the thyroid clonotypes expanded above 0.001.

The study excluded patients with uncontrolled infection, other autoimmune disease, pregnancy or lactation. V and J are TRBV20-1 and TRBJ1-6, with 7 bases that match TRBD1. The specimen was peripheral blood or thyroid tissue (not recorded which). The sequence came from an adult man with Graves' disease, either hyperthyroidism or ophthalmopathy (not recorded which). CDR3 sequence: CSGGTAQHNSPLHF. The CDR3 nucleotides are TGCAGTGGGGGGACAGCGCAACATAATTCACCCCTCCACTTT.